Below, 30 T cell receptor beta chains from the same sample are listed, as sequenced in a study of blood T cell repertoires in COVID-19 (dated by TCRdb to about 2020). Libraries were made using the immunoSEQ multiplex PCR assay. This immuneACCESS table, as held by TCRdb, lists in-frame sequences with V and J called but not all clones. Of the missing ones, under half trace to an unresolved V gene in checked studies; the others have no known cause. This sample holds 400,000 to 450,000 clones; 75% to 90% were observed only once. The ten largest clones take up around 1.1% of the sample. Sequenced input: PBMCs or T cells enriched from blood (not recorded which). Receptors originate from a man aged 25-45 years who had recovered from COVID-19.

The chain uses TRBV27 and TRBJ1-6; a weak D match, TRBD1 (5 bases). This CDR3 has 14 amino acids. The germline V gene encodes CDR1 MNHEY and CDR2 SMNVEV (reference sequence). V was clipped by 2 bases and J by 7 bases, with 9 bases between them. The DNA for the CDR3 is TGTGCCAGCAGTTTACGACAGACGAATTCACCCCTCCACTTT. As protein: CASSLRQTNSPLHF.

The gene calls are TRBV11-2 and TRBJ2-3; D is perhaps TRBD2 (6 bases). Per the germline V gene, CDR1 is SGHAT and CDR2 is FQNNGV. Trimming pared 1 base from V and 1 base from J, leaving 9 bases between. The CDR3 contains 15 residues. The CDR3 coding sequence is TGTGCCAGCAGCTTAGTACCTAGCGGCACAGATACGCAGTATTTT. Encoded protein: CASSLVPSGTDTQYF. Supplemented by reference TRBV11-2 and TRBJ2-3, the full variable domain reads EAGVAQSPRYKIIEKRQSVAFWCNPISGHATLYWYQQILGQGPKLLIQFQNNGVVDDSQLPKDRFSAERLKGVDSTLKIQPAKLEDSAVYLCASSLVPSGTDTQYFGPGTRLTVL.

The rearrangement links TRBV7-9 to TRBJ1-2; D is unresolved. CDR3 length: 15 amino acids. Trimming took off 6 bases at V and 0 bases at J, with 14 bases between the two ends. Looked up from germline, CDR1 is SEHNR and CDR2 is FQNEAQ (reference sequence). CDR3 sequence reads: CASRNVGGTNYGYTF. DNA of the CDR3: TGTGCCAGCAGAAATGTTGGAGGGACTAACTATGGCTACACCTTC.

CDR3 DNA: TGTGCCATCAGTGAGTCGGGGGGTAATTCACCCCTCCACTTT. This codes for CAISESGGNSPLHF. The rearrangement links TRBV10-3 to TRBJ1-6; tentative D call: TRBD1 (5 bases). V was pared by 0 bases and J by 6 bases, with 6 bases between. Germline V CDR1 and CDR2: ENHRY, SYGVKD. The CDR3 has 14 residues.

The rearrangement joins TRBV27 to TRBJ2-7, with a weak D call TRBD2 (5 bases). Germline lookup yields CDR1 MNHEY and CDR2 SMNVEV (reference sequence). CDR3 length: 13 residues. Trimming pared 6 bases from V and 2 bases from J, leaving 11 bases between. CDR3 DNA: TGTGCCAGCAGCTCCGGGGATGCCTACGAGCAGTACTTC. Translating it yields CASSSGDAYEQYF.

The chain is built from TRBV28 and TRBJ2-1; a possible D gene is TRBD1 (5 bases). Looked up from germline, CDR1 is MDHEN and CDR2 is SYDVKM. The CDR3 loop spans 17 amino acids. V was cut by 7 bases and J by 0 bases, with 19 bases left in between. CDR3 residues: CASNLSGLVGSYNEQFF. CDR3 DNA sequence: TGTGCCAGCAACCTCTCAGGGCTAGTCGGCTCCTACAATGAGCAGTTCTTC. Together with reference TRBV28 and TRBJ2-1, the CDR3 gives the full variable domain: DVKVTQSSRYLVKRTGEKVFLECVQDMDHENMFWYRQDPGLGLRLIYFSYDVKMKEKGDIPEGYSVSREKKERFSLILESASTNQTSMYLCASNLSGLVGSYNEQFFGPGTRLTVL.

The V and J genes are TRBV28 and TRBJ2-7, with 12 bases that match TRBD2. CDR1 is MDHEN and CDR2 is SYDVKM in the germline V gene. V lost 5 bases, J lost 3 bases, and 8 bases stayed unmatched. The CDR3 totals 16 residues. The CDR3 DNA reads as TGTGCCAGCAGTGAAGCGACTAGCGGGAGTCACTACGAGCAGTACTTC. Translating gives CASSEATSGSHYEQYF.

As concerns this clone: The junction does not match germline at one end; this may be a read error. The chain couples TRBV7-6 to TRBJ2-3, with D maybe TRBD2 (6 bases). The CDR3 sequence is 15 residues long. From germline, CDR1 is SGHVS and CDR2 FNYEAQ. CDR3 in DNA: TGTGCCAGCAGCTTATTGGGGACTGGCACGGATACGCAGTATTTT. This encodes CASSLLGTGTDTQYF. Using reference TRBV7-6 and TRBJ2-3 for the parts outside the CDR3, the full variable domain is GAGVSQSPRYKVTKRGQDVALRCDPISGHVSLYWYRQALGQGPEFLTYFNYEAQQDKSGLPNDRFSAERPEGSISTLTIQRTEQRDSAMYRCASSLLGTGTDTQYFGPGTRLTVL.

Of note for this clone: Germline and junction disagree at one end, which may indicate a read error. The chain uses TRBV5-1 and TRBJ2-7; 9 nucleotides match TRBD1. CDR3 length equals 15 residues. Germline lookup yields CDR1 SGHRS and CDR2 YFSETQ. The CDR3 is CASSLAGQGSFEQYF. In DNA, the CDR3 is TGCGCCAGCAGCTTGGCGGGACAGGGCTCCTTCGAGCAGTACTTC.

This chain joins TRBV7-2 and TRBJ1-1; possible D gene TRBD1, 6 bases. Between the trimmed V and J ends, which lost 5 bases and 4 bases, there was a span of 17 bases. The CDR3 runs to 15 residues. The V gene's germline CDR1 is SGHTA and CDR2 FQGNSA. CDR3 sequence (DNA): TGTGCCAGCAGCGCCTTGACAGGTGCGGGCACTGAAGCTTTCTTT. Amino acid sequence: CASSALTGAGTEAFF. Complete variable domain (other parts from reference TRBV7-2 and TRBJ1-1): GAGVSQSPSNKVTEKGKDVELRCDPISGHTALYWYRQSLGQGLEFLIYFQGNSAPDKSGLPSDRFSAERTGGSVSTLTIQRTQQEDSAVYLCASSALTGAGTEAFFGQGTRLTVV.

The CDR3 DNA follows: TGTGCCACCAGTGATTGGTGGCAGGGCTTCTCCTACGAGCAGTACTTC. Amino acids: CATSDWWQGFSYEQYF. The chain has TRBV24-1 and TRBJ2-7; TRBD1 might be the D (5 bases). Germline CDR1 and CDR2: KGHDR and SFDVKD. There are 16 residues in the CDR3. V was cut by 2 bases and J by 0 bases, with 13 bases left in between.

V and J are TRBV11-3 and TRBJ2-3; D may be TRBD1 (5 bases). Between the trimmed V and J ends, which lost 3 bases and 5 bases, there was a span of 9 bases. CDR3 size: 13 residues. Per germline, CDR1 SGHNT and CDR2 YENEEA. CDR3 sequence reads: CASSFWGEDTQYF. The CDR3 DNA is TGTGCCAGCAGCTTTTGGGGCGAAGATACGCAGTATTTT.

The DNA for the CDR3 is TGCGCCAGCAGCGCCCCACAGGGAACCCTCCAAGAGACCCAGTACTTC. Its protein product is CASSAPQGTLQETQYF. The V and J genes are TRBV5-1 and TRBJ2-5, with D tentatively TRBD1 (6 bases). CDR3 length: 16 residues. Germline CDR1 is SGHRS and CDR2 is YFSETQ. The V end was cut by 4 bases, the J end by 1 base, with 17 bases between.

The chain carries TRBV5-1 and TRBJ2-5; maybe TRBD2 (6 bases). CDR3 size: 14 residues. V lost 0 bases to trimming and J lost 4 bases, with 10 bases between them. Germline assignment: CDR1 SGHRS and CDR2 YFSETQ. The CDR3, as DNA: TGCGCCAGCAGCTTGGGTTGGGGAGGAGAGACCCAGTACTTC. This translates into CASSLGWGGETQYF.

The chain employs TRBV28 and TRBJ1-5, with D tentatively TRBD1 (5 bases). The CDR3 length is 15 residues. Germline V lookup: CDR1 MDHEN, CDR2 SYDVKM. Trimming took off 3 bases at V and 2 bases at J, with 11 bases between the two ends. The CDR3 sequence: CASSLGREGNQPQHF. CDR3 in DNA: TGTGCCAGCAGTTTGGGCAGGGAGGGCAATCAGCCCCAGCATTTT.

This chain connects TRBV7-3 to TRBJ2-1, with no clear D. CDR1 is SGHTA and CDR2 is FQGTGA in the germline V gene. The CDR3 loop spans 13 amino acids. The V end was cut by 4 bases, the J end by 2 bases, with 6 bases between. CDR3 coding DNA: TGTGCCAGCAGCTACTACGCCTACAATGAGCAGTTCTTC. This encodes CASSYYAYNEQFF. The whole variable domain, remainder taken from reference TRBV7-3 and TRBJ2-1, is GAGVSQTPSNKVTEKGKYVELRCDPISGHTALYWYRQSLGQGPEFLIYFQGTGAADDSGLPNDRFFAVRPEGSVSTLKIQRTERGDSAVYLCASSYYAYNEQFFGPGTRLTVL.

The rearrangement links TRBV7-2 to TRBJ2-7, with D perhaps TRBD2 (5 bases). The CDR3 consists of 12 residues. Trimming removed 3 bases at V and 3 bases at J, with 6 bases between. The germline CDR1 and CDR2 sequences are SGHTA and FQGNSA. The DNA of the CDR3 is TGTGCCAGCAGCTTCGACTACTACGAGCAGTACTTC. Translation gives CASSFDYYEQYF. Complete variable domain (other parts from reference TRBV7-2 and TRBJ2-7): GAGVSQSPSNKVTEKGKDVELRCDPISGHTALYWYRQSLGQGLEFLIYFQGNSAPDKSGLPSDRFSAERTGGSVSTLTIQRTQQEDSAVYLCASSFDYYEQYFGPGTRLTVT.

The J gene is TRBJ2-5, the V gene TRBV10-3, with a weak D call TRBD1 (5 bases). There are 14 residues in the CDR3. CDR1 is ENHRY and CDR2 is SYGVKD in the germline V gene. Trimming cost V 6 bases and J 4 bases, with 15 bases left between them. The CDR3 spells CAIRGRVEAETQYF. CDR3 coding DNA: TGTGCCATCAGGGGCAGGGTGGAAGCAGAGACCCAGTACTTC.

In its sample, this clone was seen once. The V gene is TRBV6-5, the J gene TRBJ1-1; TRBD1 might be the D (6 bases). Looked up from germline, CDR1 is MNHEY and CDR2 is SVGAGI. The CDR3 consists of 13 residues. V lost 7 bases and J lost 5, with 14 bases in between. CDR3 nucleotide sequence: TGTGCCAGCAATGTCCAGGGGCGGACTGAAGCTTTCTTT. This encodes CASNVQGRTEAFF.

This clone was found once. The V gene is TRBV28, the J gene TRBJ1-1; 7 nucleotides align to TRBD1. The trim removed 6 bases at V and 0 bases at J, leaving 4 bases unmatched. The germline gives CDR1 MDHEN, CDR2 SYDVKM. The CDR3 length is 14 residues. This CDR3 reads CASRSGQMNTEAFF. Written as DNA, the CDR3 is TGTGCCAGCAGATCGGGACAGATGAACACTGAAGCTTTCTTT.

The chain is built from TRBV3-1 (or the pseudogene TRBV3-2) and TRBJ2-4; 7 bases fit TRBD2. Germline values: CDR1 LGHDT, CDR2 YNNKEL (reference sequence). The CDR3 has 13 amino acids. V shed 1 base and J 7 bases; nucleotides not matched to a gene: 1. The CDR3 DNA follows: TGTGCCAGCAGCCAAGGGGGGGGGAACATTCAGTACTTC. Protein: CASSQGGGNIQYF.

The V call is TRBV28, the J call TRBJ1-2, with TRBD1 matching 7 bases. The CDR3 spans 15 residues. The germline V gene has CDR1 MDHEN and CDR2 SYDVKM. J lost 3 bases, V lost 5 bases, and 9 bases had no gene match. The CDR3 reads CASSVVRGQDYGYTF. CDR3 coding DNA: TGTGCCAGCAGTGTCGTTAGGGGGCAAGACTATGGCTACACCTTC.

The chain combines TRBV6-5 with TRBJ2-3, with D perhaps matching TRBD1 (6 bases). Per germline, CDR1 MNHEY and CDR2 SVGAGI. Trimming left V 2 bases short and J 1 base short, with 10 bases between. This CDR3 has 15 amino acids. The DNA of the CDR3 is TGTGCCAGCAGTTACGGACAGTTTCGCACAGATACGCAGTATTTT. It yields the protein CASSYGQFRTDTQYF.

V usage is TRBV28 and J usage is TRBJ2-2, with D unresolved. In germline, CDR1 is MDHEN, CDR2 SYDVKM. The CDR3 totals 12 residues. The germline V and J ends were trimmed by 8 bases and 5 bases, with 9 bases remaining between them. Here the CDR3 DNA reads TGTGCCAGCGGATTATCAACCGGGGAGCTGTTTTTT. Protein product: CASGLSTGELFF.

This clone was counted a few times. V is TRBV4-1 and J is TRBJ1-6, with D perhaps TRBD1 (6 bases). CDR3 length: 15 amino acids. Between the trimmed V and J ends, which lost 0 bases and 7 bases, there was a span of 10 bases. Germline V lookup: CDR1 MGHRA, CDR2 YSYEKL. DNA of the CDR3: TGCGCCAGCAGCCAAGAAGGGGGTAGGAATTCACCCCTCCACTTT. This sequence encodes CASSQEGGRNSPLHF.

V usage is TRBV19 and J usage is TRBJ2-1, with D perhaps TRBD2 (5 bases). V was trimmed by 6 bases and J by 7 bases, leaving 22 bases between them. Germline V gene sequence: CDR1 LNHDA, CDR2 SQIVND (reference sequence). This CDR3 is 16 amino acids long. The chain's CDR3 is CASRRGGFGGSNEQFF. DNA of the CDR3: TGTGCCAGTAGACGAGGTGGGTTTGGCGGGTCTAATGAGCAGTTCTTC.

V is TRBV10-3 and J is TRBJ1-6; 7 bases match TRBD1. Germline values: CDR1 ENHRY, CDR2 SYGVKD. This CDR3 is built from 15 residues. J was trimmed by 10 bases and V by 0 bases; bases with no gene match: 6. Here the CDR3 reads CAISESQGVRSPLHF. CDR3 coding DNA: TGTGCCATCAGTGAGTCCCAGGGGGTTAGGTCACCCCTCCACTTT.

The gene calls are TRBV2 and TRBJ2-1; D possibly corresponds to TRBD1 (6 bases). Trimming removed 3 bases from V and 7 bases from J, with 16 bases in between. The CDR3 spans 15 residues. Germline CDR1 reads SNHLY; CDR2 reads FYNNEI. This CDR3 reads CASSDPSRQVNEQFF. CDR3 bases: TGTGCCAGCAGTGATCCCTCCCGACAGGTAAATGAGCAGTTCTTC.

V and J are TRBV28 and TRBJ1-1; possibly TRBD1 for D (6 bases). Germline V lookup: CDR1 MDHEN, CDR2 SYDVKM. The CDR3 covers 17 residues. The V end was cut by 3 bases, the J end by 4 bases, with 21 bases between. CDR3 bases: TGTGCCAGCAGTTTGGGTAACAGGGCTCAACAGGGCACTGAAGCTTTCTTT. It yields the protein CASSLGNRAQQGTEAFF.

This chain links TRBV7-9 with TRBJ1-1; the D gene is possibly TRBD1 (6 bases). Trimming shortened V by 5 bases and J by 6 bases, and 13 bases separated the two germline ends. CDR1 is SEHNR and CDR2 is FQNEAQ in the germline V gene (reference sequence). The CDR3 length is 13 residues. The CDR3 nucleotides read TGTGCCAGCAGCCAACAGGGAGTGCCTGAAGCTTTCTTT. Its translation is CASSQQGVPEAFF. Using reference TRBV7-9 and TRBJ1-1 for the parts outside the CDR3, the full variable domain is DTGVSQNPRHKITKRGQNVTFRCDPISEHNRLYWYRQTLGQGPEFLTYFQNEAQLEKSRLLSDRFSAERPKGSFSTLEIQRTEQGDSAMYLCASSQQGVPEAFFGQGTRLTVV.